The 9 T cell receptor beta chains reported below all come from one sample, sequenced in a study of radiotherapy plus CTLA-4 blockade in lung cancer. The assay was immunoSEQ multiplex PCR, and TCRdb's table has in-frame clones only and misses some. The sample shows roughly 97,000 clones, around 74% of them seen only once. Sequencing used peripheral blood, obtained from a patient treated with radiotherapy plus ipilimumab. All receptors derive from a human donor with non-small cell lung cancer who had a partial response to radiotherapy plus ipilimumab. Some clones in this sample may be carry-over from other donors' samples.

This chain links TRBV2 with TRBJ2-3; 7 bases are shared with TRBD2. Germline CDR1 is SNHLY and CDR2 is FYNNEI. The CDR3 spans 13 residues. The junction had 4 bases not matched to a gene; V was cut back by 5 bases and J by 5 bases. The CDR3 loop reads CASSTLAGDTQYF. As DNA, the CDR3 is TGTGCCAGCAGTACCTTAGCGGGAGATACGCAGTATTTT.

J is TRBJ2-5 and V is TRBV2; weak D call: TRBD2 (5 bases). Trimming shortened V by 0 bases and J by 1 base, and 12 bases separated the two germline ends. The CDR3 length is 16 residues. Looked up from germline, CDR1 is SNHLY and CDR2 is FYNNEI. The CDR3 DNA reads as TGTGCCAGCAGTGAAGCACCGGCGGGCCCCCAAGAGACCCAGTACTTC. Translating gives CASSEAPAGPQETQYF.

The chain carries TRBV18 and TRBJ2-7; a weak D match, TRBD1 (5 bases). Per the germline V gene, CDR1 is KGHSH and CDR2 is LQKENI. The CDR3 length is 12 residues. V lost 2 bases to trimming and J lost 7 bases, with 9 bases between them. CDR3 in DNA: TGTGCCAGCTCACCATCTTCAGGGGAGCAGTACTTC. Its protein is CASSPSSGEQYF.

The V call is TRBV2, the J call TRBJ2-1; weak D call: TRBD2 (5 bases). CDR1 SNHLY and CDR2 FYNNEI come from the germline V gene. CDR3 length equals 16 residues. V was cut by 4 bases and J by 4 bases, with 17 bases left in between. CDR3 region: CASSGVRAEIYNEQFF. The DNA of the CDR3 is TGTGCCAGCAGTGGAGTTCGAGCGGAGATATACAATGAGCAGTTCTTC.

The J gene is TRBJ1-3, the V gene TRBV30; 7 nucleotides line up with TRBD1. The trim removed 2 bases at V and 0 bases at J, leaving 7 bases unmatched. The CDR3 runs 16 residues. Germline CDR1 and CDR2: GTSNPN and SVGIG (reference sequence). The CDR3 DNA follows: TGTGCCTGGAGTTCTCCAGGGGGAGGCTCTGGAAACACCATATATTTT. This translates into CAWSSPGGGSGNTIYF.

The V and J genes are TRBV5-8 and TRBJ1-1; D remains unclear. The CDR3 consists of 14 residues. Germline V gene sequence: CDR1 SGHTS, CDR2 YDEGEE. V was clipped by 2 bases and J by 5 bases, with 13 bases between them. CDR3 amino acids: CASSFGGYGTEAFF. The CDR3 DNA is TGTGCCAGCAGCTTCGGAGGGTATGGGACTGAAGCTTTCTTT.

This chain connects TRBV7-9 to TRBJ1-4; D uncertain. Germline CDR1 SEHNR, CDR2 FQNEAQ (reference sequence). V lost 5 bases and J lost 8, with 12 bases in between. The CDR3 runs 13 residues. The CDR3 bases are TGTGCCAGCAGCCGCGGGGTAGGAGAAAAACTGTTTTTT. This codes for CASSRGVGEKLFF.

The CDR3 sequence: CASGGPRFF. In nucleotides, the CDR3 is TGTGCCAGCGGGGGGCCCAGGTTCTTC. The rearrangement links TRBV19 to TRBJ2-1; tentatively, D is TRBD2 (7 bases). V lost 9 bases and J lost 15, with 12 bases in between. Germline CDR1 LNHDA, CDR2 SQIVND (reference sequence). The CDR3 has 9 amino acids. The variable domain in full, with the rest retrieved from reference TRBV19 and TRBJ2-1, is DGGITQSPKYLFRKEGQNVTLSCEQNLNHDAMYWYRQDPGQGLRLIYYSQIVNDFQKGDIAEGYSVSREKKESFPLTVTSAQKNPTAFYLCASGGPRFFGPGTRLTVL.

The J gene is TRBJ2-5, the V gene TRBV5-6, with D perhaps matching TRBD1 (6 bases). The CDR3 covers 18 residues. CDR1 and CDR2 (germline): SGHDT, YYEEEE. The V end lost 4 bases, the J end lost 2 bases, and 24 bases lay between the germline ends. The CDR3 loop is CASSPPAAGAILQETQYF. DNA of the CDR3: TGTGCCAGCAGCCCCCCGGCAGCAGGGGCGATACTACAAGAGACCCAGTACTTC.